This T cell receptor beta chain was sequenced for a study of blood T cells in healthy people across ages. Study overall: Template switching retrieved approximately one barcoded beta molecule for each two T cells.

Losses at the gene ends were 4 bases for V and 3 bases for J; bases not matched to a gene: 6. CDR3 length: 17 amino acids. Germline V gene sequence: CDR1 LGHDT, CDR2 YNNKEL (reference sequence). Primers used in a second PCR of about 7 to 12 cycles were a sample-barcoded 5' primer and a J-beta primer mix. TCRdb ran MiXCR on the 5' RACE reads and lists one entry per CDR3 protein. Here the sample spans more than 1.4 million distinct CDR3 sequences, roughly 45% being singletons. The rearrangement joins TRBV3-1 to TRBJ1-4; 12 bases agree with TRBD1. The sample was blood. This clonotype was obtained from a young woman in good health. The CDR3 is CASSRGTGGAPNEKLFF. For the CDR3, the DNA is TGTGCCAGCAGCCGGGGGACAGGGGGCGCCCCTAATGAAAAACTGTTTTTT.